The T cell receptor (beta chain) described here comes from a study of shared clonotypes between healthy human individuals. General study findings and limits: Larger richness was generally estimated for naive than memory subsets. Sampling used blood alone; tissue repertoires probably differ.

V lost 0 bases, J lost 2 bases, and 12 bases lay in between. The V gene's germline CDR1 is SGDLS and CDR2 YYNGEE. The CDR3 spans 15 residues. CD45RO-negative, CCR7-selected cells formed the naive CD8 fraction, which excluded terminally differentiated effector memory CD45RA+ cells. This clone has only one observation. Its antigen remains unknown. Running of the assay took place at deep level. When replicate PCRs were run on sorted subsets, they used 200 to 250 ng DNA, about 31,000 T cell genomes. Sequencing used immunoSEQ multiplex PCR; TCRdb keeps in-frame clones, though not all of them. This sample has about 2.1 million clones, with about 93% found just once.

The rearrangement uses TRBV9 and TRBJ2-7; maybe TRBD2 (5 bases). This TCR was recovered from a man younger than 35 in good health. Some clones in this sample may be carry-over from other donors' samples. The sample comprised naive CD8+ T cells from PBMCs. The CDR3 nucleotides read TGTGCCAGCAGCGTAGCTCCAGCGGTGACCTACGAGCAGTACTTC. Its translation: CASSVAPAVTYEQYF.